Listed here are 8 T cell receptor beta chains from one sample, sequenced in a study of Ad26.COV2.S vaccination and SARS-CoV-2 variants. Documented treatment: around 19 received Ad26.COV2.S at low or high dose, single or two shots; five or six received placebo; per-sample allocation not given. Each sample was drawn 63 days after the first injection (of vaccine or placebo). Clones were sequenced by immunoSEQ multiplex PCR, and TCRdb holds only the in-frame ones, with some missing. The table has roughly 320,000 clones, more than 75% seen once; the top ten hold roughly 3.2%. Sample: peripheral blood, taken in a trial of Ad26.COV2.S vaccine versus placebo. The source is a person between 18 and 65 years old who received the Ad26.COV2.S COVID-19 vaccine or a placebo.

J is TRBJ1-1 and V is TRBV5-5; D is possibly TRBD1 (6 bases). The V gene's germline CDR1 is SGHKS and CDR2 YYEKEE (reference sequence). The CDR3 length is 13 residues. The V gene lost 3 bases and the J gene lost 5 bases, with 11 bases spanning the gap. The CDR3 DNA sequence: TGTGCCAGCAGCTCTGAGGGGGGGACTGAAGCTTTCTTT. Translation gives CASSSEGGTEAFF.

This clone was counted once. The chain has TRBV5-6 and TRBJ1-2; D possibly corresponds to TRBD1 (6 bases). CDR3 length: 13 residues. V was trimmed by 3 bases and J by 9 bases, leaving 15 bases between them. Germline-derived CDR1 and CDR2 are SGHDT and YYEEEE. CDR3 bases: TGTGCCAGCAGCTCACATTACAGGGCTAGCTACACCTTC. Protein product: CASSSHYRASYTF.

V gene TRBV10-3 combines with J gene TRBJ1-2, with no clear D. V shed 2 bases and J shed 2 bases, with 9 bases lying between them. CDR3 length equals 14 residues. Germline lookup yields CDR1 ENHRY and CDR2 SYGVKD. CDR3 sequence reads: CAISETRENYGYTF. CDR3 DNA: TGTGCCATCAGTGAGACAAGGGAAAACTATGGCTACACCTTC.

The chain couples TRBV7-9 to TRBJ1-1; a weak D match, TRBD1 (6 bases). In germline, CDR1 is SEHNR, CDR2 FQNEAQ (reference sequence). Deletions cut 3 bases from V and 5 bases from J, with 10 bases between. The CDR3 loop spans 13 amino acids. CDR3 nucleotides: TGTGCCAGCAGCTTGGGGGGGCCTACTGAAGCTTTCTTT. Amino acid sequence: CASSLGGPTEAFF. The entire variable domain, with the rest obtained from reference TRBV7-9 and TRBJ1-1, is as follows: DTGVSQNPRHKITKRGQNVTFRCDPISEHNRLYWYRQTLGQGPEFLTYFQNEAQLEKSRLLSDRFSAERPKGSFSTLEIQRTEQGDSAMYLCASSLGGPTEAFFGQGTRLTVV.

The gene calls are TRBV7-9 and TRBJ1-2; 7 nucleotides align to TRBD1. In germline, CDR1 is SEHNR, CDR2 FQNEAQ (reference sequence). The CDR3 is 13 amino acids. The trim removed 4 bases at V and 4 bases at J, leaving 3 bases unmatched. The CDR3 reads CASSWAGGYGYTF. The CDR3 bases are TGTGCCAGCAGCTGGGCAGGGGGCTATGGCTACACCTTC.

The chain joins TRBV3-1 (or the pseudogene TRBV3-2) to TRBJ1-4; 9 bases match TRBD1. Germline V gene sequence: CDR1 LGHDT, CDR2 YNNKEL (reference sequence). This CDR3 region has 15 residues. V was clipped by 1 base and J by 4 bases; unmatched bases: 1. CDR3 residues: CASSQGDRDNEKLFF. CDR3 nucleotide sequence: TGTGCCAGCAGCCAAGGGGACAGGGATAATGAAAAACTGTTTTTT.

The chain has TRBV15 and TRBJ1-2, with 8 nucleotides matching TRBD1. CDR1 is LNHNV, CDR2 YYDKDF, per germline (reference sequence). Unmatched junction bases numbered 9, after V lost 0 bases and J lost 3 bases. The CDR3 is made up of 17 amino acids. CDR3 bases: TGTGCCACCAGCAGAGATCGTACAGGGGGTAAGGACTATGGCTACACCTTC. Residues: CATSRDRTGGKDYGYTF. Supplemented by reference TRBV15 and TRBJ1-2, the full variable domain reads DAMVIQNPRYQVTQFGKPVTLSCSQTLNHNVMYWYQQKSSQAPKLLFHYYDKDFNNEADTPDNFQSRRPNTSFCFLDIRSPGLGDTAMYLCATSRDRTGGKDYGYTFGSGTRLTVV.

The chain couples TRBV6-4 to TRBJ1-5; TRBD1 is a possible D gene (6 bases). The germline V gene encodes CDR1 MRHNA and CDR2 SNTAGT. The CDR3 length is 13 residues. V lost 6 bases to trimming and J lost 4 bases, with 10 bases between them. The CDR3: CASSPQGNQPQHF. The CDR3 DNA sequence: TGTGCCAGCAGCCCACAGGGTAATCAGCCCCAGCATTTT.